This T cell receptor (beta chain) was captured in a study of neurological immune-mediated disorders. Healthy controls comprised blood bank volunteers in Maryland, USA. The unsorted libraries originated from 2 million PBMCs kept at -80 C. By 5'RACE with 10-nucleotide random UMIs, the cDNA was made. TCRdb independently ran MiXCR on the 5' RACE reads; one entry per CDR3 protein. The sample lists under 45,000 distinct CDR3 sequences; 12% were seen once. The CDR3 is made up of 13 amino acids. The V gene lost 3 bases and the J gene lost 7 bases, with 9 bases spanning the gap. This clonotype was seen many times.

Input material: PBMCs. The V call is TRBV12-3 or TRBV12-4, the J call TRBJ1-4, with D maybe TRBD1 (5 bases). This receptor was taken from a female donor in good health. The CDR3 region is CASSFRQFEKLFF. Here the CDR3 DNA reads TGTGCCAGCAGTTTCCGACAGTTTGAAAAACTGTTTTTT.